This TCR beta chain was recorded in a study of PD-L1 blockade in urothelial cancer. In the study overall: It was in 2014 that patients started atezolizumab at 1,200 mg intravenously every 3 weeks.

Germline V CDR1 and CDR2: MNHEY, SMNVEV (reference sequence). This CDR3 comprises 17 residues. With 9 bases clipped from V and 4 bases from J, the junction kept 18 bases outside the gene matches. Clones were sequenced by immunoSEQ multiplex PCR, and TCRdb holds only the in-frame ones, with some missing. The profile shows tens of thousands of clones, 80% to 90% of them singletons. Time point reported: pretreatment peripheral blood. The chain links TRBV27 to TRBJ2-1; 7 nucleotides match TRBD2. Sequences were derived from PBMCs, sampled around atezolizumab (anti-PD-L1) treatment. The clonotype was recovered from a woman older than 75 with urothelial cancer. The CDR3 sequence: CASRTVGGKTLYNEQFF. The CDR3 DNA is TGTGCCAGTAGAACTGTGGGGGGGAAGACTCTTTACAATGAGCAGTTCTTC.